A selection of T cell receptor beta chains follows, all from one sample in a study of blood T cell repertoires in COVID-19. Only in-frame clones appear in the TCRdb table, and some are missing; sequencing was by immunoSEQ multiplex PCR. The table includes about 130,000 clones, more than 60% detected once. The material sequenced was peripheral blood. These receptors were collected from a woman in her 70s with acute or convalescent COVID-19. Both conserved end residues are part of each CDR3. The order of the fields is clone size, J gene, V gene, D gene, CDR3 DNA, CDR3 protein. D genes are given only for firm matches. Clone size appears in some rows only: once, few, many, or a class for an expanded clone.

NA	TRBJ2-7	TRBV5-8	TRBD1	TGTGCCAGCAGCCGGGGACAGGGTCGTCGCTACGAGCAGTACTTC	CASSRGQGRRYEQYF
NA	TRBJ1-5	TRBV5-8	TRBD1	TGTGCCAGCAGACCTGGGACAGGGGGACAGCCCCAGCATTTT	CASRPGTGGQPQHF
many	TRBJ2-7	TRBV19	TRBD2	TGTGCCAGTAGCCCCCAGAGCGGGGGGGCCTACGAGCAGTACTTC	CASSPQSGGAYEQYF
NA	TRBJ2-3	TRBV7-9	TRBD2	TGTGCCAGCAGCACTAGCGGGGGGGGCACAGATACGCAGTATTTT	CASSTSGGGTDTQYF
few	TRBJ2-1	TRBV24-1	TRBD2	TGTGCCACCAGTGACCCGGGACTAGCGGGAGGGGGTTACAATGAGCAGTTCTTC	CATSDPGLAGGGYNEQFF
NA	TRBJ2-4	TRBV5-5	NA	TGTGCCAGCAGCTTGGGCCGTCGGGGAGAGAACATTCAGTACTTC	CASSLGRRGENIQYF
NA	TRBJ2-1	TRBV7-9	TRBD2	TGTGCCAGCAGCTCCCCTAGCGGGGGGCCGGTCTCCTACAATGAGCAGTTCTTC	CASSSPSGGPVSYNEQFF
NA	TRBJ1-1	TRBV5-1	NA	TGCGCCAGCAAGGGGCAGGGCCCCTCGAACACTGAAGCTTTCTTT	CASKGQGPSNTEAFF
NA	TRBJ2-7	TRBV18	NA	TGTGCCAGCTCACCACCGGCACAGGACTACGAGCAGTACTTC	CASSPPAQDYEQYF
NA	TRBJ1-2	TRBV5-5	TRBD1	TGTGCCAGCAGCGATCGGGACAGGGTTAACTATGGCTACACCTTC	CASSDRDRVNYGYTF
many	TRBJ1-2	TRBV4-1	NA	TGCGCCAGCAGCCTGACACCTATCTATGGCTACACCTTC	CASSLTPIYGYTF
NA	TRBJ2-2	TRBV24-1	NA	TGTGCCACCAGCCAACCGGGACTCTCGAACACCGGGGAGCTGTTTTTT	CATSQPGLSNTGELFF
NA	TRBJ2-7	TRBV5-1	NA	TGCGCCAGCAGCCCTGGGGCCTTGAACGAGCAGTACTTC	CASSPGALNEQYF
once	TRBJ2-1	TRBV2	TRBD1	TGTGCCAGCAGAAGGGACAGGAGCTCCTACAATGAGCAGTTCTTC	CASRRDRSSYNEQFF
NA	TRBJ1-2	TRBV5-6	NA	TGTGCCAGCAGCTTAAACAGGCTGGGGGGCTACACCTTC	CASSLNRLGGYTF
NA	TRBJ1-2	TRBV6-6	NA	TGTGCCAGCAGTTATGAGGGGGCTAACTATGGCTACACCTTC	CASSYEGANYGYTF
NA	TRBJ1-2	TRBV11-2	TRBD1	TGTGCCAGCAGCTTAGTGGGACAGGGCGAAGGCTACACCTTC	CASSLVGQGEGYTF
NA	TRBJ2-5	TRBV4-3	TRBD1	TGCGCCAGCAGCCAGGAAAGGACAGGGCAAGAGACCCAGTACTTC	CASSQERTGQETQYF
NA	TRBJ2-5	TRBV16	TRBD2	TGTGCCAGCAGCCGCCAACTAGCGGGGCAAGAGACCCAGTACTTC	CASSRQLAGQETQYF
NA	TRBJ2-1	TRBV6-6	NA	TGTGCCAGCAGTTACTCGTACTCCTACAATGAGCAGTTCTTC	CASSYSYSYNEQFF
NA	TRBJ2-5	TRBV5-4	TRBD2	TGTGCCAGCAGCCCGCGGACTAGCGGGAGACAGGAGACCCAGTACTTC	CASSPRTSGRQETQYF
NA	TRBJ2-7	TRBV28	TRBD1	TGTGCCAGCAGTTCCCGGACAGGGCCCCCTCCCTACGAGCAGTACTTC	CASSSRTGPPPYEQYF
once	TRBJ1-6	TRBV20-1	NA	TGCAGTGCTAGTAGTACTAGAACAGTTAATTCACCCCTCCACTTT	CSASSTRTVNSPLHF
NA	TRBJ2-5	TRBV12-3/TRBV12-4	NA	TGTGCCAGCAGTACGCTACGGGGGACCCAGTACTTC	CASSTLRGTQYF
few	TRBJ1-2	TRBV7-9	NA	TGTGCCAGCAGCCCAGGGGTCGTTTATGGCTACACCTTC	CASSPGVVYGYTF
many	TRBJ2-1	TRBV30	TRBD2	TGTGCCTGGGGAACCGGGACTAGCGGCCCTGGGAATGAGCAGTTCTTC	CAWGTGTSGPGNEQFF
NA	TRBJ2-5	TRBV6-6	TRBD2	TGTGCCAGCAACCTTCTAGCGGCTCAAGAGACCCAGTACTTC	CASNLLAAQETQYF
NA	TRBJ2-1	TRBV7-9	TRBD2	TGTGCCAGCAGCTTAGCGCACAGACTAGCGGCACACAATGAGCAGTTCTTC	CASSLAHRLAAHNEQFF
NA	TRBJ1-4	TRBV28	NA	TGTGCCGTGAGGGCCTCCAGGGAAAAACTGTTTTTT	CAVRASREKLFF